This T cell receptor beta chain was sequenced in a study of blood T cell repertoires in COVID-19. Study details: Researchers got acute and convalescent COVID-19 samples from the United States, Italy and Spain. T cells, B-cell-depleted T cells, or PBMCs supplied cDNA or gDNA.

TCRdb's copy holds only in-frame clones and misses some; the assay was immunoSEQ multiplex PCR. The table lists about 480,000 clones, about 91% of them singletons. Germline lookup yields CDR1 MNHEY and CDR2 SMNVEV (reference sequence). There are 15 residues in the CDR3. Deletions cut 2 bases from V and 3 bases from J, with 14 bases between. A single count supports this clone. The chain is built from TRBV27 and TRBJ2-7; no clear D gene. Sequencing used peripheral blood. The receptor's source is a man between 18 and 29 years old with COVID-19, enrolled during active disease. The CDR3 sequence is CASSLRPSIDYEQYF. In nucleotides, the CDR3 is TGTGCCAGCAGTTTAAGACCTAGTATTGACTACGAGCAGTACTTC.